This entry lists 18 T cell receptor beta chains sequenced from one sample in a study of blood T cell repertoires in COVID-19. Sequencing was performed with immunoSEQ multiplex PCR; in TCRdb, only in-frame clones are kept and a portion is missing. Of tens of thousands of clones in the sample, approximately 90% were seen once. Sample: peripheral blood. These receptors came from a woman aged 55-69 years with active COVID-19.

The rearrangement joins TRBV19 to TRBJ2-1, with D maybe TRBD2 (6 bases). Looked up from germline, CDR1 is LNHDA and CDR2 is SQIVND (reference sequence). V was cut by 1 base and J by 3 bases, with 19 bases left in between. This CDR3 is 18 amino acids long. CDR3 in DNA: TGTGCCAGTAGTATAGGAACTGGTTCAGGGAGGAACTACAATGAGCAGTTCTTC. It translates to CASSIGTGSGRNYNEQFF. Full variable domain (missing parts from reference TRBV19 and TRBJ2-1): DGGITQSPKYLFRKEGQNVTLSCEQNLNHDAMYWYRQDPGQGLRLIYYSQIVNDFQKGDIAEGYSVSREKKESFPLTVTSAQKNPTAFYLCASSIGTGSGRNYNEQFFGPGTRLTVL.

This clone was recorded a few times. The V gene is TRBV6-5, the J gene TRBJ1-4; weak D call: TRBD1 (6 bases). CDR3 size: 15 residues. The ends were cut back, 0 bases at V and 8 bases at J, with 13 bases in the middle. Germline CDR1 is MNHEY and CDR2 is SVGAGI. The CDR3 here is CASSYSKGVWEKLFF. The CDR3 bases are TGTGCCAGCAGTTACTCGAAGGGGGTTTGGGAAAAACTGTTTTTT.

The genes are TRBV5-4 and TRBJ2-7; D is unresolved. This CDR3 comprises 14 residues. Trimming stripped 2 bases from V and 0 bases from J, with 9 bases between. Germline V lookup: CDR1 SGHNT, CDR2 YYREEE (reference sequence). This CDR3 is CASSFVGGSYEQYF. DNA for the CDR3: TGTGCCAGCAGCTTTGTTGGCGGCTCCTACGAGCAGTACTTC.

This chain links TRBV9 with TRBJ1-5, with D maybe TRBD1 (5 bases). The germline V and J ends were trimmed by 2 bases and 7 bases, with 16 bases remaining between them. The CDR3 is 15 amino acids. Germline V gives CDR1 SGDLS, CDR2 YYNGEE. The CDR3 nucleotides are TGTGCCAGCAGCGTGGATGGAAGGGGTATCCAGCCCCAGCATTTT. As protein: CASSVDGRGIQPQHF.

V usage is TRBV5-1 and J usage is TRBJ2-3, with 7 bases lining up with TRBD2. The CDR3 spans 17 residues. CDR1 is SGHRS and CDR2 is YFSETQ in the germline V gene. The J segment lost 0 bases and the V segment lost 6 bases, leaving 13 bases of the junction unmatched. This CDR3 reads CASNPSRGSHSTDTQYF. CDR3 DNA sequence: TGCGCCAGCAACCCATCGCGGGGGTCACATAGCACAGATACGCAGTATTTT.

This CDR3 is CASSLARGGANQPQHF. The CDR3 nucleotides read TGTGCCAGCAGCTTGGCCCGAGGAGGCGCAAATCAGCCCCAGCATTTT. The J gene is TRBJ1-5, the V gene TRBV5-8; unclear D gene. V dropped 0 bases and J dropped 4 bases, with 14 bases sitting between them. CDR3 length: 16 residues. The V gene's germline CDR1 is SGHTS and CDR2 YDEGEE. Supplemented by reference TRBV5-8 and TRBJ1-5, the full variable domain reads EAGVTQSPTHLIKTRGQQATLRCSPISGHTSVYWYQQALGLGLQFLLWYDEGEERNRGNFPPRFSGRQFPNYSSELNVNALELEDSALYLCASSLARGGANQPQHFGDGTRLSIL.

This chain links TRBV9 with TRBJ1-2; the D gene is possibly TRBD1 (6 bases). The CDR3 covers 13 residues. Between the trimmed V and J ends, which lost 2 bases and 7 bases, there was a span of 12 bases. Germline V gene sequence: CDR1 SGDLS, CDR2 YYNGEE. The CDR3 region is CASSVSGEIGYTF. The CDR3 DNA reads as TGTGCCAGCAGCGTGTCAGGGGAGATTGGCTACACCTTC.

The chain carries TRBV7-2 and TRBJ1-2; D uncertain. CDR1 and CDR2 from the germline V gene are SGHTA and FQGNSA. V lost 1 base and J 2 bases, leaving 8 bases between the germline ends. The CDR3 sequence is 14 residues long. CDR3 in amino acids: CASSLGPENYGYTF. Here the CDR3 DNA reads TGTGCCAGCAGCTTAGGCCCGGAGAACTATGGCTACACCTTC.

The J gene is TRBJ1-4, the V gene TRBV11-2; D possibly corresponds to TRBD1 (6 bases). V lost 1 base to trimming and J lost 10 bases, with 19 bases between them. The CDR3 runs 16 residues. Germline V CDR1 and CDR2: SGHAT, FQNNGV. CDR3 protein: CASSLGAAGAVRKLFF. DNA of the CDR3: TGTGCCAGCAGCTTAGGGGCGGCAGGGGCAGTAAGAAAACTGTTTTTT. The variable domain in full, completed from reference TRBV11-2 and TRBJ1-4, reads EAGVAQSPRYKIIEKRQSVAFWCNPISGHATLYWYQQILGQGPKLLIQFQNNGVVDDSQLPKDRFSAERLKGVDSTLKIQPAKLEDSAVYLCASSLGAAGAVRKLFFGSGTQLSVL.

The CDR3 spells CASSLGGTGELFF. CDR3 DNA: TGTGCCAGCAGTCTCGGGGGCACCGGGGAGCTGTTTTTT. V usage is TRBV5-6 and J usage is TRBJ2-2; the D gene is possibly TRBD2 (6 bases). CDR1 SGHDT and CDR2 YYEEEE come from the germline V gene. The CDR3 has 13 residues. V dropped 5 bases and J dropped 4 bases, with 9 bases sitting between them.

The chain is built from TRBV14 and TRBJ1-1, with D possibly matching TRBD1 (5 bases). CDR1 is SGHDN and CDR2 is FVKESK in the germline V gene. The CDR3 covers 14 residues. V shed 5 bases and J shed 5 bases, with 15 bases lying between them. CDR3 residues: CASSAGRYLTEAFF. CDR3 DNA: TGTGCCAGCAGCGCGGGACGGTACTTGACTGAAGCTTTCTTT. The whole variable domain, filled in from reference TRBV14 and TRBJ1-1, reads EAGVTQFPSHSVIEKGQTVTLRCDPISGHDNLYWYRRVMGKEIKFLLHFVKESKQDESGMPNNRFLAERTGGTYSTLKVQPAELEDSGVYFCASSAGRYLTEAFFGQGTRLTVV.

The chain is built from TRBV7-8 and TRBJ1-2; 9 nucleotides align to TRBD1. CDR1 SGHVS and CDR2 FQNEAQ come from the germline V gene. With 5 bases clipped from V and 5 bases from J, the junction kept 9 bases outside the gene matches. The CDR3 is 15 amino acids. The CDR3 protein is CASSPGQGSGYGYTF. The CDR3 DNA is TGTGCCAGCAGCCCAGGACAGGGGAGCGGGTATGGCTACACCTTC.

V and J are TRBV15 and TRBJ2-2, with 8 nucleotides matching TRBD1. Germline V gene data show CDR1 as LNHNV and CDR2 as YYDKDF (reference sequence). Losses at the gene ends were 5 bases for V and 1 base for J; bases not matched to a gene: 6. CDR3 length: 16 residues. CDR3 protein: CATSATGTGNTGELFF. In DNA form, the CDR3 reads TGTGCCACCAGCGCGACCGGGACAGGGAACACCGGGGAGCTGTTTTTT.

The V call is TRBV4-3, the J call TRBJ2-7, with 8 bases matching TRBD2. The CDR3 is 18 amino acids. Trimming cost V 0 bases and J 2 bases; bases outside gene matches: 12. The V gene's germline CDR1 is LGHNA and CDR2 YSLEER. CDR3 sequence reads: CASSQDFRRTSRTYEQYF. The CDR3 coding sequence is TGCGCCAGCAGCCAAGATTTTCGCAGGACTAGCAGGACCTACGAGCAGTACTTC.

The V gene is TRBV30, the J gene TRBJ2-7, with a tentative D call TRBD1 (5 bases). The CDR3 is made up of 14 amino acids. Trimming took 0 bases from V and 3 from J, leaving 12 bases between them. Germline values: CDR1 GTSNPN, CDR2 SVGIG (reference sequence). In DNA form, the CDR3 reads TGTGCCTGGAGTGTGGGGCTCACCCTCTACGAGCAGTACTTC. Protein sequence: CAWSVGLTLYEQYF.

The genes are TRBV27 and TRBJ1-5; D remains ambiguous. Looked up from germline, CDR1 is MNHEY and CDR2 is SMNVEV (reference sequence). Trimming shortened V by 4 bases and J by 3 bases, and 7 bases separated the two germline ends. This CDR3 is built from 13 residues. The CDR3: CASSWSHNQPQHF. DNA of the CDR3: TGTGCCAGCAGTTGGAGTCACAATCAGCCCCAGCATTTT.

This chain's CDR3 is CAWSADRSNEKLFF. The CDR3 DNA follows: TGTGCCTGGAGTGCGGACAGAAGTAATGAAAAACTGTTTTTT. The chain joins TRBV30 to TRBJ1-4; D perhaps matches TRBD1 (6 bases). Germline CDR1 reads GTSNPN; CDR2 reads SVGIG (reference sequence). V was shortened by 1 base and J by 4 bases, with 10 bases between the two germline ends. The CDR3 is made up of 14 amino acids.

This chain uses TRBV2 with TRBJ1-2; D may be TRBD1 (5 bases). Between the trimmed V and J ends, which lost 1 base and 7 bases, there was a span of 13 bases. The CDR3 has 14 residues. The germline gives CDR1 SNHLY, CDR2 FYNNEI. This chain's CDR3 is CASSEVGGLGGYTF. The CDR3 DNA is TGTGCCAGCAGTGAAGTGGGGGGACTTGGTGGCTACACCTTC.